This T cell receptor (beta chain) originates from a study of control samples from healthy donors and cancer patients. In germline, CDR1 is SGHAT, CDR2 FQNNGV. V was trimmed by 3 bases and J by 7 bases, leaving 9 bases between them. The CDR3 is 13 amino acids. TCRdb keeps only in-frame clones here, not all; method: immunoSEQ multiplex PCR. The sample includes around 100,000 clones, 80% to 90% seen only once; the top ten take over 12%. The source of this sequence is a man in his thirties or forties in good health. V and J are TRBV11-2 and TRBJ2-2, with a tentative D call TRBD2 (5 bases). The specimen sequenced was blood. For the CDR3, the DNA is TGTGCCAGCAGCTTCCCCGAGGGCGGGGAGCTGTTTTTT. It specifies CASSFPEGGELFF.